The 13 T cell receptor beta chains given below trace back to one sample, sequenced in a study of shared clonotypes between healthy human individuals. The repertoire was sequenced with immunoSEQ multiplex PCR; TCRdb's copy has only in-frame clones and lacks some. The sample shows some 200,000 clones, approximately 61% of them seen only once. Material: memory CD4+ T cells sorted from blood. Regarding subset: CD45RA-negative fraction. The receptors come from a young man in good health.

This clone turned up a few times. This sequence joins TRBV6-6 and TRBJ1-2, with no clear D. Deletions cut 7 bases from V and 7 bases from J, with 22 bases between. Germline V lookup: CDR1 MNHNY, CDR2 SVGAGI (reference sequence). This CDR3 comprises 15 residues. CDR3 sequence reads: CASTLPEVGFSGYTF. CDR3 nucleotide sequence: TGTGCCAGCACGCTTCCGGAAGTTGGATTTTCTGGCTACACCTTC.

V and J are TRBV5-4 and TRBJ2-1, with 7 bases fitting TRBD2. CDR1 is SGHNT, CDR2 YYREEE, per germline (reference sequence). CDR3 length: 15 amino acids. Trimming cost V 2 bases and J 1 base; bases outside gene matches: 3. The chain's CDR3 is CASSFPGRSYNEQFF. DNA of the CDR3: TGTGCCAGCAGCTTTCCCGGGAGGTCCTACAATGAGCAGTTCTTC.

The V call is TRBV7-2, the J call TRBJ1-3, with D hard to call. CDR1 and CDR2 (germline): SGHTA, FQGNSA. V lost 3 bases to trimming and J lost 0 bases, with 3 bases between them. The CDR3 has 13 residues. CDR3: CASSLGSGNTIYF. In nucleotides, the CDR3 is TGTGCCAGCAGCTTGGGCTCTGGAAACACCATATATTTT. Drawing the rest from reference TRBV7-2 and TRBJ1-3, the complete variable domain is GAGVSQSPSNKVTEKGKDVELRCDPISGHTALYWYRQSLGQGLEFLIYFQGNSAPDKSGLPSDRFSAERTGGSVSTLTIQRTQQEDSAVYLCASSLGSGNTIYFGEGSWLTVV.

The V gene is TRBV2, the J gene TRBJ2-6; D is possibly TRBD1 (5 bases). The CDR3 consists of 15 residues. Per germline, CDR1 SNHLY and CDR2 FYNNEI. The V end lost 3 bases, the J end lost 1 base, and 7 bases lay between the germline ends. The CDR3 DNA is TGTGCCAGCAGTGACAGGGTTTCTGGGGCCAACGTCCTGACTTTC. It encodes CASSDRVSGANVLTF.

The gene calls are TRBV5-4 and TRBJ2-7; tentatively, D is TRBD1 or TRBD2 (5 bases each). The CDR3 has 14 amino acids. CDR1 is SGHNT and CDR2 is YYREEE in the germline V gene (reference sequence). V lost 5 bases, J lost 6 bases, and 18 bases lay in between. The CDR3 DNA follows: TGTGCCAGCAGTTTTCAATCCGGGGCGGGCGAGCAGTACTTC. Translated, it gives CASSFQSGAGEQYF.

This clone was detected only a few times. The chain carries TRBV29-1 and TRBJ2-7; the match to TRBD2 covers 11 bases. This CDR3 has 14 amino acids. CDR1 is SQVTM and CDR2 is ANQGSEA in the germline V gene. Unmatched junction bases numbered 2, after V lost 1 base and J lost 3 bases. For the CDR3, the DNA is TGCAGCGTTGAAGGGCTAGCGGGGGGCTACGAGCAGTACTTC. It is translated as CSVEGLAGGYEQYF.

Concerning this clone: Within the sample, other DNA sequences also encode this same CDR3. The rearrangement joins TRBV6-1 to TRBJ2-1, with 11 bases fitting TRBD2. With 5 bases clipped from V and 5 bases from J, the junction kept 5 bases outside the gene matches. Germline V lookup: CDR1 MNHNS, CDR2 SASEGT. There are 15 residues in the CDR3. Here the CDR3 reads CASSRLAGGNNEQFF. The CDR3 DNA reads TGTGCCAGCAGTCGTCTAGCGGGAGGAAACAATGAGCAGTTCTTC.

This chain joins TRBV21-1 and TRBJ2-3; no DNA check was done on the table's D call, TRBD2. TRBV21-1 is an annotated pseudogene. This CDR3 has 17 amino acids. CDR3 in DNA: TGTGCCAGCAGCAAAGCCTCAACCAGAGGCCCAACGCGAACGCAGTATTTT. As protein: CASSKASTRGPTRTQYF.

This clone was observed once. The DNA of the CDR3 is TGTGCCAGCAGCCTTAGCGGGACGCAAGAGACCCAGTACTTC. Its protein product is CASSLSGTQETQYF. The V gene is TRBV7-9, the J gene TRBJ2-5, with TRBD2 matching 8 bases. The CDR3 is 14 amino acids. V dropped 5 bases and J dropped 2; count of bases not matched to a gene: 4. Germline lookup yields CDR1 SEHNR and CDR2 FQNEAQ (reference sequence).

V usage is TRBV11-2 and J usage is TRBJ2-5, with D tentatively TRBD2 (6 bases). Trimming stripped 4 bases from V and 4 bases from J, with 10 bases between. Germline CDR1 reads SGHAT; CDR2 reads FQNNGV. The CDR3 has 13 residues. In DNA form, the CDR3 reads TGTGCCAGCAGCTCCTGGAGGGGAGAGACCCAGTACTTC. It encodes CASSSWRGETQYF.

V is TRBV5-5 and J is TRBJ1-1, with D tentatively TRBD1 (6 bases). The germline V gene encodes CDR1 SGHKS and CDR2 YYEKEE (reference sequence). V lost 0 bases and J lost 10, with 16 bases in between. This CDR3 contains 14 residues. The chain's CDR3 is CASSLDRVGDGAFF. CDR3 coding DNA: TGTGCCAGCAGCTTGGACAGGGTCGGCGATGGAGCTTTCTTT.

The chain joins TRBV7-2 to TRBJ1-1, with D perhaps matching TRBD1 (6 bases). The V and J ends lost 5 bases and 5 bases respectively, with 18 bases between them. CDR3 length equals 15 residues. Germline CDR1 and CDR2: SGHTA and FQGNSA. The CDR3 is CASSQRGGRFTEAFF. CDR3 nucleotides: TGTGCCAGCAGCCAGAGGGGGGGGCGCTTTACTGAAGCTTTCTTT.

The rearrangement links TRBV5-1 to TRBJ2-5, with unresolved D. CDR3 length: 13 residues. Germline V gives CDR1 SGHRS, CDR2 YFSETQ. Trimming pared 7 bases from V and 5 bases from J, leaving 15 bases between. The CDR3 bases are TGCGCCAGCGCAAAACCGGGCATGGAGACCCAGTACTTC. Translation: CASAKPGMETQYF.